The T cell receptor (beta chain) described here comes from a study of cytomegalovirus exposure and HLA in healthy donors. General observations from the study: Later analysis identified several of the most significant clusters that appeared linked to common viral pathogens. One variant, a missense change in DCLRE1C, was linked in a later analysis to TCR beta V- and J-gene trimming. A list of 150 or so TCR beta chains associated with cytomegalovirus was given.

With respect to this clone: Its antigen is currently unknown.

Unrecorded immune exposure was likely among donors, who were nominally healthy when sampled. 60 Vbeta and 13 Jbeta primers were used in PCR. Method: immunoSEQ multiplex PCR; TCRdb's copy keeps in-frame clones and lacks some. This table has approximately 110,000 clones, 65% to 80% appearing once. This CDR3 has 16 amino acids. Germline assignment: CDR1 KGHSH and CDR2 LQKENI. Trimming removed 3 bases from V and 4 bases from J; junction bases left unmatched: 10. The chain has TRBV18 and TRBJ1-1, with 8 positions matching TRBD1. The TCR comes from a woman aged 55-75 years in good health and CMV-seropositive. The source material was PBMCs. Here the CDR3 reads CASSPTQQGGGTEAFF. CDR3 sequence (DNA): TGTGCCAGCTCACCGACTCAACAGGGGGGTGGCACTGAAGCTTTCTTT.